The T cell receptor (beta chain) described here comes from a study of blood T cells in healthy people across ages. This clonotype showed up just a few times. PCR was performed a second time for about 7 to 11 cycles using a sample-barcoded 5' primer and a J-beta primer mix. TCRdb re-analysed the 5' RACE reads in MiXCR, keeping a single row per CDR3 protein. The repertoire includes more than 650,000 distinct CDR3 sequences, about a fifth of them detected once, and about 22% sits in the top ten. Germline values: CDR1 MNHEY, CDR2 SVGEGT. Trimming took 6 bases from V and 5 from J, leaving 23 bases between them. The CDR3 extends over 17 amino acids.

The V call is TRBV6-2 or TRBV6-3, the J call TRBJ2-1, with D possibly TRBD1 on 6 matching bases. Sequencing input: blood. This TCR came from a man in his sixties or seventies in good health. DNA of the CDR3: TGTGCCAGCAGCCCAAAACTTCACAGGGTCGGGAACAATGAGCAGTTCTTC. Translation gives CASSPKLHRVGNNEQFF.